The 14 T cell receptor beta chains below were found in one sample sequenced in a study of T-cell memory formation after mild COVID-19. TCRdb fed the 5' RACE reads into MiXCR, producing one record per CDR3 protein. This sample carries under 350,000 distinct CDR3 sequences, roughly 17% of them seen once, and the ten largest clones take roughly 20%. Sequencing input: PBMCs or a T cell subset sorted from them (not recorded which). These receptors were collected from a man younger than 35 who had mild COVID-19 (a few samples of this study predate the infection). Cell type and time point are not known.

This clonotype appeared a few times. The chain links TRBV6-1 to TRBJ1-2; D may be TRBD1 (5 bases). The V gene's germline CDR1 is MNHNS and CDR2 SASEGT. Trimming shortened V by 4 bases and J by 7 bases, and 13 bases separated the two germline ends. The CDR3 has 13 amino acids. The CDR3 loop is CASSVRGTGGYTF. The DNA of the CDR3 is TGTGCCAGCAGTGTGAGGGGTACGGGTGGCTACACCTTC.

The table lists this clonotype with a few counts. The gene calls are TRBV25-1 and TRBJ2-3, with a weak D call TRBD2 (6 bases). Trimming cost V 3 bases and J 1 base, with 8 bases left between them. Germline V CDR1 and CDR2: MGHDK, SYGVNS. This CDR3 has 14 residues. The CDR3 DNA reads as TGTGCCAGCAGTGATGCGGGGCGCACAGATACGCAGTATTTT. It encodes CASSDAGRTDTQYF. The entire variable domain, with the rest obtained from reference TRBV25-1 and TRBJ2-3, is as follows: EADIYQTPRYLVIGTGKKITLECSQTMGHDKMYWYQQDPGMELHLIHYSYGVNSTEKGDLSSESTVSRIRTEHFPLTLESARPSHTSQYLCASSDAGRTDTQYFGPGTRLTVL.

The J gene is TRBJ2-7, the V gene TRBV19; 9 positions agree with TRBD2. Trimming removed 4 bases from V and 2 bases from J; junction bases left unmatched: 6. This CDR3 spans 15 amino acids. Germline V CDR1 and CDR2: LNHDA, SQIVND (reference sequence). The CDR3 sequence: CASSRLAGITYEQYF. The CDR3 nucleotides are TGTGCCAGTAGTAGGCTAGCGGGGATCACCTACGAGCAGTACTTC.

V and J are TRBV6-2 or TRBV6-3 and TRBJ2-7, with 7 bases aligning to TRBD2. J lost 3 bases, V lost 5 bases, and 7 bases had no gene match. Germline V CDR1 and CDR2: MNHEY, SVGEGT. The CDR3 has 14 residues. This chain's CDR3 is CASSGGDYLYEQYF. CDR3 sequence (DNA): TGTGCCAGCAGTGGGGGGGACTACCTCTACGAGCAGTACTTC.

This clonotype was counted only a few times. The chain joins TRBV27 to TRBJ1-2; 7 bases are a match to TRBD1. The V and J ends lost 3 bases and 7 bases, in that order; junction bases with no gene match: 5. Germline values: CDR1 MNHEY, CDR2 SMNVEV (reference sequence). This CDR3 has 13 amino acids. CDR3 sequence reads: CASSFDRALGYTF. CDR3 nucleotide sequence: TGTGCCAGCAGTTTCGACAGGGCCCTTGGCTACACCTTC.

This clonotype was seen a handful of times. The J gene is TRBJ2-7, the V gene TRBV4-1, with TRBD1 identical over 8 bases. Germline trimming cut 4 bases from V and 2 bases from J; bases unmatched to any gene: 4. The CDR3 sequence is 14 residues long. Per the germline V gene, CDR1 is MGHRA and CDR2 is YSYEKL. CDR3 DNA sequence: TGCGCCAGCAGCCTAAGGGGACAGGCCTACGAGCAGTACTTC. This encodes CASSLRGQAYEQYF.

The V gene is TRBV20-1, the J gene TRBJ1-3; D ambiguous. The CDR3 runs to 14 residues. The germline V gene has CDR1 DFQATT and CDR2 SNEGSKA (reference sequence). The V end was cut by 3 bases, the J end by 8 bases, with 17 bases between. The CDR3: CSASEEGRADTIYF. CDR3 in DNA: TGCAGTGCTAGTGAGGAGGGAAGAGCAGACACCATATATTTT.

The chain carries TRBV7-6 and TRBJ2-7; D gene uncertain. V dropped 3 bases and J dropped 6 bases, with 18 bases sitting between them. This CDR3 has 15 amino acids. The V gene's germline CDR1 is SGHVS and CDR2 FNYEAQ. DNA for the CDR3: TGTGCCAGCAGCTTTAAAGACACCAACCTCTCCGAGCAGTACTTC. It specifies CASSFKDTNLSEQYF. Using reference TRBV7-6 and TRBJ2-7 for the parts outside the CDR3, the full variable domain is GAGVSQSPRYKVTKRGQDVALRCDPISGHVSLYWYRQALGQGPEFLTYFNYEAQQDKSGLPNDRFSAERPEGSISTLTIQRTEQRDSAMYRCASSFKDTNLSEQYFGPGTRLTVT.

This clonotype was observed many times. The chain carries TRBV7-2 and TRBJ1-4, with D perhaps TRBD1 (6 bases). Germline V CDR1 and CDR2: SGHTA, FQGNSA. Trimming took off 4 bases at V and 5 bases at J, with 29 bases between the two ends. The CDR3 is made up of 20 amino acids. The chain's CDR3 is CASSSEPTGTSLCENEKLFF. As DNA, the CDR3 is TGTGCCAGCAGCTCCGAGCCGACCGGGACAAGCCTCTGTGAAAATGAAAAACTGTTTTTT.

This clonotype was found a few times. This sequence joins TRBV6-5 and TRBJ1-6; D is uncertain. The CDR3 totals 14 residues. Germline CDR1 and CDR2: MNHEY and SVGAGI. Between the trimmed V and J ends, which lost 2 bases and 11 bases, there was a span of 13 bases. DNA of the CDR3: TGTGCCAGCAGTTACGGTCGGGGTTGGGCACCCCTCCACTTT. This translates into CASSYGRGWAPLHF.

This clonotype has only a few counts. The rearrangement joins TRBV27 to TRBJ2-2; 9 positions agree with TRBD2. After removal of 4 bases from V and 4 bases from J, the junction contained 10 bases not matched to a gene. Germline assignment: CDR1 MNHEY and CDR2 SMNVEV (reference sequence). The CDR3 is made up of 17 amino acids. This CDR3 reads CASSSTGLAYTTGELFF. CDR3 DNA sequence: TGTGCCAGCAGTTCTACTGGACTAGCGTACACCACCGGGGAGCTGTTTTTT.

The CDR3 nucleotides read TGTGCCAGCAGCTTACACCGTCCGGGGGAGCTGTTTTTT. Its protein product is CASSLHRPGELFF. V gene TRBV7-3 combines with J gene TRBJ2-2; D is uncertain. There are 13 residues in the CDR3. V lost 2 bases to trimming and J lost 8 bases, with 9 bases between them. CDR1 and CDR2 (germline): SGHTA, FQGTGA.

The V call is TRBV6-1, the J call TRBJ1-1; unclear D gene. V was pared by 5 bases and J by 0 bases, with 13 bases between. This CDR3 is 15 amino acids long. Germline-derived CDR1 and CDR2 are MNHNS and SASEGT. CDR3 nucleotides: TGTGCCAGCAGTCCTCCCAGGATTCTGAACACTGAAGCTTTCTTT. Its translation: CASSPPRILNTEAFF.

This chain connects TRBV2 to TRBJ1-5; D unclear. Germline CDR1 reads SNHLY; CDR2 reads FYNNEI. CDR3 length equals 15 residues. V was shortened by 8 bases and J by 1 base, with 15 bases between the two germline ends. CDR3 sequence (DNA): TGTGCCAGCTCGAGGGTTATGGCGAGCAATCAGCCCCAGCATTTT. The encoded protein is CASSRVMASNQPQHF.